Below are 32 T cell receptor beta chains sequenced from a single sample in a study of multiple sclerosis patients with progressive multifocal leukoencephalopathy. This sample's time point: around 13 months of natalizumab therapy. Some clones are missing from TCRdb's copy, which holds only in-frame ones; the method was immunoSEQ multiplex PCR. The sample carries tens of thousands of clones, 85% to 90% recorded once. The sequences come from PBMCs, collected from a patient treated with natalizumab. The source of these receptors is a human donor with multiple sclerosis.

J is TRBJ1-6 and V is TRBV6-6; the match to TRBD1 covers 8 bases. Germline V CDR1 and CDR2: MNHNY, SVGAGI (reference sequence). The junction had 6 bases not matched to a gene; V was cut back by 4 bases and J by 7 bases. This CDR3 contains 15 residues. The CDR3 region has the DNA TGTGCCAGCAGTTTAACCTACAGGGGGAATTCACCCCTCCACTTT. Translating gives CASSLTYRGNSPLHF.

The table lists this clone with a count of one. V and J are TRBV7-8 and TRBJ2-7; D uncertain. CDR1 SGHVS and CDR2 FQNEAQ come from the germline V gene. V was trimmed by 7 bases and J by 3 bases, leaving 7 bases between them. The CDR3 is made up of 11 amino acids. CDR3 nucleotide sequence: TGTGCCAGCACCCCAGGCTACGAGCAGTACTTC. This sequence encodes CASTPGYEQYF.

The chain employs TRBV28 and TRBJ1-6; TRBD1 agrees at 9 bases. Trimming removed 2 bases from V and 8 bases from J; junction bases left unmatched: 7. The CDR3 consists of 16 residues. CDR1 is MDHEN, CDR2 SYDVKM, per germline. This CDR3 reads CASSLRQGQGYSPLHF. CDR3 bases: TGTGCCAGCAGTTTACGACAGGGACAGGGTTATTCACCCCTCCACTTT. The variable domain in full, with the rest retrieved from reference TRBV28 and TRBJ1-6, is DVKVTQSSRYLVKRTGEKVFLECVQDMDHENMFWYRQDPGLGLRLIYFSYDVKMKEKGDIPEGYSVSREKKERFSLILESASTNQTSMYLCASSLRQGQGYSPLHFGNGTRLTVT.

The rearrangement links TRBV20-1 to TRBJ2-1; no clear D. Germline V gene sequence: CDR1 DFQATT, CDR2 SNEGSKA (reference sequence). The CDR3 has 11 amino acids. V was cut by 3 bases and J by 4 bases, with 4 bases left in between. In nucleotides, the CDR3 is TGCAGTGCTAGCCTATACAATGAGCAGTTCTTC. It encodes CSASLYNEQFF.

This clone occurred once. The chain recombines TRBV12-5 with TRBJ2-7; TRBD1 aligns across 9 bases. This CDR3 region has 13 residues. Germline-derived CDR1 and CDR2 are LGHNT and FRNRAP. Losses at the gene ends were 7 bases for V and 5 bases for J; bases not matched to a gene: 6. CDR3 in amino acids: CASATGTGNEQYF. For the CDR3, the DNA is TGTGCTAGTGCCACTGGGACAGGGAACGAGCAGTACTTC.

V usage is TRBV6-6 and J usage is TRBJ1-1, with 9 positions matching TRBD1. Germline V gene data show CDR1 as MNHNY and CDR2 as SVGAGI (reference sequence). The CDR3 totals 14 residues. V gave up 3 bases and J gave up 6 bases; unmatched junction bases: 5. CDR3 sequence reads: CASSYHRGPAEAFF. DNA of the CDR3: TGTGCCAGCAGTTATCACAGGGGGCCGGCTGAAGCTTTCTTT.

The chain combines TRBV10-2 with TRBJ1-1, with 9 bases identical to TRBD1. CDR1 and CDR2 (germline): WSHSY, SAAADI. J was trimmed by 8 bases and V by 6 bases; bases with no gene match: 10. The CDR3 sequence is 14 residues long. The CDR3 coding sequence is TGCGCCAGCAGGCCCATCACAGGGGGCGGAGAAGCTTTCTTT. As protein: CASRPITGGGEAFF.

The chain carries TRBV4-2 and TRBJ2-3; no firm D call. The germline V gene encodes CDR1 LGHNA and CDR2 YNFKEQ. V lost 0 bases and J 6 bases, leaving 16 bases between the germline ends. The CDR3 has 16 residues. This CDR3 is CASSQELTPGSDTQYF. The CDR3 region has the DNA TGTGCCAGCAGCCAAGAACTGACCCCGGGCTCCGATACGCAGTATTTT.

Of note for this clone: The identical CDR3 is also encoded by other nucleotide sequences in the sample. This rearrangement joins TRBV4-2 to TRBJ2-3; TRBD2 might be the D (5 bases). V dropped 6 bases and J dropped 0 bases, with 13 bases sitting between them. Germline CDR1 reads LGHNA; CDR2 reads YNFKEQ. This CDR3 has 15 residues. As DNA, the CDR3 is TGTGCCAGCAGTCAGCGGTCGGCTAGCACAGATACGCAGTATTTT. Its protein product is CASSQRSASTDTQYF.

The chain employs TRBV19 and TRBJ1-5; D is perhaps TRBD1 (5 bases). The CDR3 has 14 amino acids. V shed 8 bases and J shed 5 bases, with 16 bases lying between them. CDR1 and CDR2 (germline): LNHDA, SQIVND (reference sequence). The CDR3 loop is CASGTGSSYQPQHF. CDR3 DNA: TGTGCCAGTGGAACAGGATCATCATATCAGCCCCAGCATTTT.

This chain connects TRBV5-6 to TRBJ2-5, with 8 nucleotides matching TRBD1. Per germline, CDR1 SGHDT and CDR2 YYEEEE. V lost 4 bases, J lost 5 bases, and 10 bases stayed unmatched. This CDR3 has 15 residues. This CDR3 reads CASSPAQGELETQYF. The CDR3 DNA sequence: TGTGCCAGCAGCCCAGCACAGGGGGAGTTGGAGACCCAGTACTTC.

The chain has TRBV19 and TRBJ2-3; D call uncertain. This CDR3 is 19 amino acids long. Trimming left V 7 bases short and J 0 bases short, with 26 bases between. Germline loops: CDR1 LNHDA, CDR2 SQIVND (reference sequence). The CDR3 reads CASKAVKKLSGPSTDTQYF. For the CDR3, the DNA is TGTGCCAGTAAAGCCGTAAAGAAGTTATCGGGCCCTAGCACAGATACGCAGTATTTT.

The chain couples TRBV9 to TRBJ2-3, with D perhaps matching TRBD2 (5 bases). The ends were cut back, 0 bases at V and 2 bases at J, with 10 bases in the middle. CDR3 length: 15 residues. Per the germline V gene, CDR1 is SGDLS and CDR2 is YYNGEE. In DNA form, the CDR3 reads TGTGCCAGCAGCGTAGCCAGCGGAGCCACAGATACGCAGTATTTT. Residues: CASSVASGATDTQYF.

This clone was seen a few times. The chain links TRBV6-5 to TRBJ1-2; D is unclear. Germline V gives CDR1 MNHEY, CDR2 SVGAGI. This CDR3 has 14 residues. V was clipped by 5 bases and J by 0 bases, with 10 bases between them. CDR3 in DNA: TGTGCCAGCAGTCTGGACGGGCCTAACTATGGCTACACCTTC. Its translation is CASSLDGPNYGYTF.

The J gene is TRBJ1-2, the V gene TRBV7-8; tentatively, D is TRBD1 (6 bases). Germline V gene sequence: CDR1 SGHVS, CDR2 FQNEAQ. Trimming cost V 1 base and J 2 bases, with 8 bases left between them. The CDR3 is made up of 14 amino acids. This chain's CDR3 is CASSLGQANYGYTF. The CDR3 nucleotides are TGTGCCAGCAGCTTAGGACAGGCGAACTATGGCTACACCTTC.

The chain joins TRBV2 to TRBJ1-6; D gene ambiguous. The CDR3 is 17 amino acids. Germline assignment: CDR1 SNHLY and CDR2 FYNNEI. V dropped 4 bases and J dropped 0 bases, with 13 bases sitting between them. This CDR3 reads CASSAVGWGSYNSPLHF. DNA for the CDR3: TGTGCCAGCAGTGCGGTGGGATGGGGCTCCTATAATTCACCCCTCCACTTT.

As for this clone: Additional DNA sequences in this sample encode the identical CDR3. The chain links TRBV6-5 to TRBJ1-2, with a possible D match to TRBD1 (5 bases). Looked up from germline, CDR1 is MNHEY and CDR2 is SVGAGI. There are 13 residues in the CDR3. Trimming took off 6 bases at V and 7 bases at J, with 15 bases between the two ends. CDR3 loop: CASSNIGAAGYTF. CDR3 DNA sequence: TGTGCCAGCAGCAACATCGGGGCGGCTGGCTACACCTTC.

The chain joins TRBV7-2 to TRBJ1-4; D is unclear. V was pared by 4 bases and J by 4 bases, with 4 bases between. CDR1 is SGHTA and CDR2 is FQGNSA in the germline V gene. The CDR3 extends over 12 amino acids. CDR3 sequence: CASSSFNEKLFF. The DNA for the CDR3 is TGTGCCAGCAGCTCTTTTAATGAAAAACTGTTTTTT.

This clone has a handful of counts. This chain's CDR3 is CASSLLPGGGYGYTF. In DNA, the CDR3 is TGTGCCAGCAGTTTACTTCCTGGGGGTGGCTATGGCTACACCTTC. The V gene is TRBV27, the J gene TRBJ1-2; maybe TRBD1 (5 bases). Deletions cut 2 bases from V and 4 bases from J, with 14 bases between. Germline CDR1 reads MNHEY; CDR2 reads SMNVEV (reference sequence). The CDR3 loop spans 15 amino acids.

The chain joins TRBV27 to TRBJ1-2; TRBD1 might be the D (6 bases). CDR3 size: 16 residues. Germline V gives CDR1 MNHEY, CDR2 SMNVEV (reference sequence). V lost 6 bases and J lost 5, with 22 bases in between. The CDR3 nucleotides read TGTGCCAGCAGCCTAACCCCAACCAGGGGAGGGTATGGCTACACCTTC. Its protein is CASSLTPTRGGYGYTF.

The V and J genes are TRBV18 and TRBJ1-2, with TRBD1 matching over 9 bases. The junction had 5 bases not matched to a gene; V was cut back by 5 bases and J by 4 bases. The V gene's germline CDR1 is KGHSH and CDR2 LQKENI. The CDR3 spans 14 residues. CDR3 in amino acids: CASSEDRGGYGYTF. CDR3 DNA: TGTGCCAGCTCAGAGGACAGGGGCGGCTATGGCTACACCTTC.

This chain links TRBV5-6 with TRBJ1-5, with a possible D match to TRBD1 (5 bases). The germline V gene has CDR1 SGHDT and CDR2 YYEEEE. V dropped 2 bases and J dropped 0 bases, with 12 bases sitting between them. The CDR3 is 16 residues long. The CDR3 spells CASSFEKTVSNQPQHF. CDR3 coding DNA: TGTGCCAGCAGCTTCGAAAAGACAGTTAGCAATCAGCCCCAGCATTTT. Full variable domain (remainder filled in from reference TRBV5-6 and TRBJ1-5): DAGVTQSPTHLIKTRGQQVTLRCSPKSGHDTVSWYQQALGQGPQFIFQYYEEEERQRGNFPDRFSGHQFPNYSSELNVNALLLGDSALYLCASSFEKTVSNQPQHFGDGTRLSIL.

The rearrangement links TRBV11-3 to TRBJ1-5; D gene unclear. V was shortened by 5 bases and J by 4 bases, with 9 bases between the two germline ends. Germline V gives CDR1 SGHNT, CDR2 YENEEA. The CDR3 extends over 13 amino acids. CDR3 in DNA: TGTGCCAGCAGCCTTGACCTGAATCAGCCCCAGCATTTT. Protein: CASSLDLNQPQHF.

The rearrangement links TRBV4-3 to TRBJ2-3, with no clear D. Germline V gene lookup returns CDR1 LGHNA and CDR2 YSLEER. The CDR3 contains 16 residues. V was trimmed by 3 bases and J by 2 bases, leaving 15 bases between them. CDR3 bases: TGCGCCAGCAGCCAGGACCTAGTATCCACCACAGATACGCAGTATTTT. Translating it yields CASSQDLVSTTDTQYF.

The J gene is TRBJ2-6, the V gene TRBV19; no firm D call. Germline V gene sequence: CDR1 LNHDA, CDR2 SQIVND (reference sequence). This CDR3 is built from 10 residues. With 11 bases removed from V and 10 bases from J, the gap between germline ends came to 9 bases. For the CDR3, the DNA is TGTGCCGGCGGACGGAACGTCCTGACTTTC. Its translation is CAGGRNVLTF.

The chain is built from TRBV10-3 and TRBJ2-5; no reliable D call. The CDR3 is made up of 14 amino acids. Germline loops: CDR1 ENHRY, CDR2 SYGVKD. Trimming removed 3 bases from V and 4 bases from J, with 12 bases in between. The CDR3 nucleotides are TGTGCCATCAGTGACCCGACAAACGCAGAGACCCAGTACTTC. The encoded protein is CAISDPTNAETQYF.

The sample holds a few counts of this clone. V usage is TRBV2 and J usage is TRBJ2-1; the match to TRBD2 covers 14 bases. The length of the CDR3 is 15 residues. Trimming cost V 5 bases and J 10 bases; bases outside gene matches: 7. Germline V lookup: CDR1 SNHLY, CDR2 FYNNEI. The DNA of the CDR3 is TGTGCCAGCAGTCCGACTAGCGGGGGGGCCCGAGAGCAGTTCTTC. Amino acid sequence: CASSPTSGGAREQFF.

CDR3 region: CASSQGRLAGAQETQYF. In DNA form, the CDR3 reads TGCGCCAGCAGCCAAGGCAGACTAGCGGGGGCCCAAGAGACCCAGTACTTC. This rearrangement joins TRBV4-1 to TRBJ2-5, with 12 bases matching TRBD2. The CDR3 loop spans 17 amino acids. Per the germline V gene, CDR1 is MGHRA and CDR2 is YSYEKL. With V trimmed by 1 base and J by 1 base, 4 bases remained unmatched.

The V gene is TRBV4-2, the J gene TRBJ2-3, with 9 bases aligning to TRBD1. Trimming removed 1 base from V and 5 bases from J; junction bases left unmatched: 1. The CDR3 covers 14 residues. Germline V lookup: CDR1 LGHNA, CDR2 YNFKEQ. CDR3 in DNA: TGTGCCAGCAGCCAAGGGACAGGGGTAGATACGCAGTATTTT. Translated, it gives CASSQGTGVDTQYF.

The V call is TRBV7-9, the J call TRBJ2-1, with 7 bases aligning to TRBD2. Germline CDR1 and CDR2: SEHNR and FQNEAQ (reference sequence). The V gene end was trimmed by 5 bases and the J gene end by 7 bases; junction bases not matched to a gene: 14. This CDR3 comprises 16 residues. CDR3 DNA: TGTGCCAGCAGCCCCGCGGGAACGGGGGGTCGAAATGAGCAGTTCTTC. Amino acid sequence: CASSPAGTGGRNEQFF.

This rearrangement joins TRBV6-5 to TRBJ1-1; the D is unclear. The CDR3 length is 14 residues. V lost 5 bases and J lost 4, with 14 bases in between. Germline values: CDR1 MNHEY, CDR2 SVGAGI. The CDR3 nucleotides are TGTGCCAGCAGTGAATTCGGAAGAGGCACTGAAGCTTTCTTT. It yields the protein CASSEFGRGTEAFF.

The CDR3 spells CASLLAGEQYF. Here the CDR3 DNA reads TGTGCCAGCTTGCTAGCGGGCGAGCAGTACTTC. The chain has TRBV2 and TRBJ2-7; TRBD2 agrees at 8 bases. Germline V gene sequence: CDR1 SNHLY, CDR2 FYNNEI. The V segment lost 8 bases and the J segment 6 bases; nucleotides outside the gene matches: 3. The CDR3 loop spans 11 amino acids.